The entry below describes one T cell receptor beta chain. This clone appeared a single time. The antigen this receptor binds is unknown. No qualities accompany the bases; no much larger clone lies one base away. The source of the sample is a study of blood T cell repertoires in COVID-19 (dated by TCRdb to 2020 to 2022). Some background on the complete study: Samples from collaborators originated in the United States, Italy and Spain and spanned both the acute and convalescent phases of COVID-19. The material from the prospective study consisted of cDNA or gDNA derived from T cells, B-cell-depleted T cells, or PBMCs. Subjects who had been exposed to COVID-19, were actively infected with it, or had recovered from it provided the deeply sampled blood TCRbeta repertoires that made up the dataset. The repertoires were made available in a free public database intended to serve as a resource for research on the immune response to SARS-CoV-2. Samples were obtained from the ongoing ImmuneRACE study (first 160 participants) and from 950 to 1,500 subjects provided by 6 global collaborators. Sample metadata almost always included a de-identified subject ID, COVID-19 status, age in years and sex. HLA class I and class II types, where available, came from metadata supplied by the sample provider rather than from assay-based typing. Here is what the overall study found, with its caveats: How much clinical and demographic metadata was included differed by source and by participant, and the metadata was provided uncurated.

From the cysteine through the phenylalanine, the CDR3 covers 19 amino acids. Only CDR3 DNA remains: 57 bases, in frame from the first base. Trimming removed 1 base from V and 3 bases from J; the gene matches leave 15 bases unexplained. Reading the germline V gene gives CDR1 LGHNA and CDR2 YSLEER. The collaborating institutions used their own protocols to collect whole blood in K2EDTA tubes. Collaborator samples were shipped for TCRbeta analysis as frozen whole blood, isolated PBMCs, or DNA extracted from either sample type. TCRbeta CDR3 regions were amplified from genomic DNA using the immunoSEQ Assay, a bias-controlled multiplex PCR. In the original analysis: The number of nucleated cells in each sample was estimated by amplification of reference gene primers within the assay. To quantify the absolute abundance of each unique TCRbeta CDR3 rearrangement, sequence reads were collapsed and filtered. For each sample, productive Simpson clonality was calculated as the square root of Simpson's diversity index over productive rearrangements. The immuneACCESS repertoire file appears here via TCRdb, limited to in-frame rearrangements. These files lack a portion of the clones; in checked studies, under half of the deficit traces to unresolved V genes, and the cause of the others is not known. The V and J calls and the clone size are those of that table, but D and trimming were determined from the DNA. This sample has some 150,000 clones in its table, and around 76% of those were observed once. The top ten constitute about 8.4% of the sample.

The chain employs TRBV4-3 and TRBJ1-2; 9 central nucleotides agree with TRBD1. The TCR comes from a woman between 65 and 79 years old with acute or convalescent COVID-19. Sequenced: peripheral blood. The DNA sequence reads TGCGCCAGCAGCCAAGCAACGAACAGGGGGCGGGATTCGGACTATGGCTACACCTTC. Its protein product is CASSQATNRGRDSDYGYTF.